The rows below give T cell receptor beta chains drawn from one sample of a study of OX40 agonist ivuxolimab in advanced cancers. Produced via immunoSEQ multiplex PCR; TCRdb's table is partial and in-frame only. The sample has over 70,000 clones; 85% to 90% are singletons. The material sequenced was CD4+ or CD8+ T cells sorted from blood, taken in a trial of the OX40 agonist ivuxolimab. These receptors were obtained from an adult with an advanced solid tumor such as melanoma, head and neck, liver or kidney cancer. The conserved cysteine and the conserved F or W are not part of the CDR3 here.

TRBJ1-5 | TRBV6-1 | ASSDGQGASQPQH
TRBJ2-1 | TRBV5-5 | ASSLVSSGSENEQF
TRBJ1-1 | TRBV29-1 | SAWPTEAF
TRBJ1-1 | TRBV7-9 | ASSSTGNTEAF
TRBJ2-1 | TRBV11-2 | ASSLVAVPNEQF
TRBJ2-7 | TRBV7-9 | ASSLGGYYEQY
TRBJ2-3 | TRBV30 | AWSSSGGSTDTQY
TRBJ1-2 | TRBV2 | ASSALGGVVGYT
TRBJ2-7 | TRBV29-1 | SATGTVYYEQY
TRBJ2-3 | TRBV7-8 | ASSLEQGANTDTQY
TRBJ2-2 | TRBV11-3 | ASSLDHGTQNTGELF
TRBJ2-7 | TRBV27 | ASSVTGTHSYEQY
TRBJ2-3 | TRBV10-2 | ASSETDTQY
TRBJ2-5 | TRBV19 | ASSIVQGRETQY
TRBJ2-5 | TRBV9 | ASTLAGDLQETQY
TRBJ2-2 | TRBV5-5 | ASSFSDTGELF
- | TRBV27 | ASSFPDPYEQY
TRBJ2-5 | TRBV4-1 | ASSLRLASKETQY
TRBJ1-1 | TRBV9 | ASSVGSEAF
TRBJ2-7 | TRBV11-2 | ATSAGIPYEQY
TRBJ2-5 | TRBV7-9 | ASSSTSTQETQY
TRBJ1-1 | TRBV13 | ASGTGVGTEAF
TRBJ2-7 | TRBV19 | ASSITGKGYEQY
TRBJ2-1 | TRBV7-7 | ASSHGTGEYNEQF
TRBJ2-2 | TRBV2 | ASSDRTGELF
TRBJ1-2 | TRBV4-1 | ASSDRGGGLYGYT
TRBJ1-2 | TRBV6-1 | ASSREQGAQGYT
TRBJ1-1 | TRBV10-2 | ASSGAGYTEAF
TRBJ2-1 | TRBV7-2 | ASIIRLAYNEQF
TRBJ2-3 | TRBV13 | ASSTWTDTQY
TRBJ1-5 | TRBV28 | ASRAGFSQPQH